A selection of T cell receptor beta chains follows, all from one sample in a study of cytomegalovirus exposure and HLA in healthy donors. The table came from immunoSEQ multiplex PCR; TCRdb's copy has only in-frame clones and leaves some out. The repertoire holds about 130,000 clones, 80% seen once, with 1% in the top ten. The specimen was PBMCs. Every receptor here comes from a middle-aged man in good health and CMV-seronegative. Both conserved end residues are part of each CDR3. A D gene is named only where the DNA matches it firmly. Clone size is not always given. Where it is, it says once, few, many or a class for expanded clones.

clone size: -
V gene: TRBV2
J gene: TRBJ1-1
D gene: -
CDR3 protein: CASSVITGNTEAFF
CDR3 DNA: TGTGCCAGCAGCGTAATTACAGGAAACACTGAAGCTTTCTTT

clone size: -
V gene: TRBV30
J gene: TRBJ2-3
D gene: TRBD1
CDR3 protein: CAWTGGDVNTDTQYF
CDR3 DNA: TGTGCCTGGACAGGGGGCGATGTGAACACAGATACGCAGTATTTT

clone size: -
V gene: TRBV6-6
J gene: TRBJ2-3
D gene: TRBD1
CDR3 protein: CASSYLLGQGYTQYF
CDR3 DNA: TGTGCCAGCAGTTACCTCCTGGGACAGGGGTATACGCAGTATTTT

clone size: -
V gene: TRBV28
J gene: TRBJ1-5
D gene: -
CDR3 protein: CASSLWRDGNQPQHF
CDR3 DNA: TGTGCCAGCAGTTTATGGCGGGACGGCAATCAGCCCCAGCATTTT

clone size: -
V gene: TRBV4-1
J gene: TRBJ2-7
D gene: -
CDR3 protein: CASSHAEAGTSYEQYF
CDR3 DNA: TGCGCCAGCAGCCACGCTGAGGCGGGGACCTCCTACGAGCAGTACTTC

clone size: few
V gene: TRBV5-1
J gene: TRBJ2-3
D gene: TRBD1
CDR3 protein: CASSGGQGNTQYF
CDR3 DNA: TGCGCCAGCAGCGGGGGACAGGGGAATACGCAGTATTTT

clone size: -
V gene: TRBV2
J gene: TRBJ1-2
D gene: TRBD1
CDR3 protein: CASSVQGANYGYTF
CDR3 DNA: TGTGCCAGCAGTGTTCAGGGGGCAAACTATGGCTACACCTTC

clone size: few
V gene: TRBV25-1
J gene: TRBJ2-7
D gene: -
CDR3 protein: CASSEHGGATGYEQYF
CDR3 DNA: TGTGCCAGCAGTGAACATGGGGGGGCTACGGGCTACGAGCAGTACTTC

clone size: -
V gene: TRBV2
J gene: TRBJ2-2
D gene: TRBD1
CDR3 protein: CASGPGTGTTGELFF
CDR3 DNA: TGTGCCAGCGGACCCGGGACAGGGACCACCGGGGAGCTGTTTTTT

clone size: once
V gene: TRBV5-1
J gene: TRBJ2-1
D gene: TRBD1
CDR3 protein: CASSEGQTYNEQFF
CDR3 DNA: TGCGCCAGCAGCGAGGGACAGACATACAATGAGCAGTTCTTC

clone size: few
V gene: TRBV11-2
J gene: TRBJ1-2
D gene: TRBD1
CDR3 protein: CASSLQGANYGYTF
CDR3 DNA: TGTGCCAGCAGCTTACAGGGGGCTAACTATGGCTACACCTTC

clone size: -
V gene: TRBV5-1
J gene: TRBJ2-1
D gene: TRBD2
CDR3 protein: CASSLGASGRTDEQFF
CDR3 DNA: TGCGCCAGCAGCTTGGGAGCTAGCGGGAGGACCGATGAGCAGTTCTTC

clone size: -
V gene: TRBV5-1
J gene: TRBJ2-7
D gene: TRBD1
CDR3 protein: CASSPEVAGGSYEQYF
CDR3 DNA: TGCGCCAGCAGCCCGGAAGTCGCAGGGGGAAGTTACGAGCAGTACTTC

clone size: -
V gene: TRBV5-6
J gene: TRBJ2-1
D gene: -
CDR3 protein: CASSLMGTGSNYNEQFF
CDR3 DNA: TGTGCCAGCAGCTTGATGGGAACAGGGTCCAACTACAATGAGCAGTTCTTC

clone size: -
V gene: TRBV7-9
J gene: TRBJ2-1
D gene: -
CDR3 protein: CASSSRTDWSSYNEQFF
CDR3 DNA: TGTGCCAGCAGCTCCCGGACGGACTGGAGCTCCTACAATGAGCAGTTCTTC

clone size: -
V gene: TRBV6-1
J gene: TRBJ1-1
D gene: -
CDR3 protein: CASRKQEPTEAFF
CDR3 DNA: TGTGCCAGCAGGAAACAGGAGCCCACTGAAGCTTTCTTT

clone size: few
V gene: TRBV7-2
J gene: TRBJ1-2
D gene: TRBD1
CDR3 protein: CASSLDRGPGYTF
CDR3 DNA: TGTGCCAGCAGCCTCGACAGGGGGCCTGGCTACACCTTC

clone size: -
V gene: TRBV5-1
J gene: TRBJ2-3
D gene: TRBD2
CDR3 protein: CASSSGLAGRSLGTDTQYF
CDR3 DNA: TGCGCCAGCAGCTCTGGACTAGCGGGACGCTCTTTAGGCACAGATACGCAGTATTTT

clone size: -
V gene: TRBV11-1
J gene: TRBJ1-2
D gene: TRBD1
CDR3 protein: CASSPQGALDGYTF
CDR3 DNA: TGTGCCAGCAGCCCTCAGGGGGCGTTGGATGGCTACACCTTC

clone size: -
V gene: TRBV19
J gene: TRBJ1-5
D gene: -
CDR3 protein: CASSPSGGGGNQPQHF
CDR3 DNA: TGTGCCAGTAGTCCCAGCGGCGGAGGGGGCAATCAGCCCCAGCATTTT

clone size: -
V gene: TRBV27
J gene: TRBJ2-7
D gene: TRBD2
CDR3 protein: CASSSAGAGANYEQYF
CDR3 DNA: TGTGCCAGCAGTTCCGCCGGGGCGGGAGCGAACTACGAGCAGTACTTC

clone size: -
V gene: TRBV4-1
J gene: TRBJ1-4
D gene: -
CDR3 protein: CASSQKGQSATNEKLFF
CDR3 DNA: TGCGCCAGCAGCCAAAAAGGACAGTCTGCAACTAATGAAAAACTGTTTTTT

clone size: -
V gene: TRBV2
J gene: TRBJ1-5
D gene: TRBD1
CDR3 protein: CASSGPGTAFGQPQHF
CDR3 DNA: TGTGCCAGCAGTGGTCCTGGGACAGCCTTCGGGCAGCCCCAGCATTTT

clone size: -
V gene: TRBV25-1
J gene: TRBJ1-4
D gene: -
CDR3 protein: CASGGRGTGNEKLFF
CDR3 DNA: TGTGCCAGCGGAGGACGCGGGACTGGGAATGAAAAACTGTTTTTT

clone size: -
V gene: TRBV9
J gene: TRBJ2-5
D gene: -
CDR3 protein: CASSVEAGSSRETQYF
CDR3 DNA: TGTGCCAGCAGCGTAGAAGCCGGGAGCTCTCGAGAGACCCAGTACTTC

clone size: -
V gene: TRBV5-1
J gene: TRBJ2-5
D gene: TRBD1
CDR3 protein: CASAGQAQETQYF
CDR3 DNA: TGCGCCAGCGCAGGACAGGCGCAAGAGACCCAGTACTTC

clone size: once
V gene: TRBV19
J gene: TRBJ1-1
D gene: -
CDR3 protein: CASRVYGRERGITEAFF
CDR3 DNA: TGTGCCAGTAGAGTTTACGGCAGGGAAAGGGGGATCACTGAAGCTTTCTTT

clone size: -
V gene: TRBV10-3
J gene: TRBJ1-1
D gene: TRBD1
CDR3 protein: CASKRGTGGESTEAFF
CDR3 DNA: TGTGCCTCGAAACGAGGGACAGGGGGCGAAAGTACTGAAGCTTTCTTT

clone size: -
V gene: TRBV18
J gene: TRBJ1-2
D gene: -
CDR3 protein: CASSQGPYYGYTF
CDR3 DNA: TGTGCCAGCTCACAGGGGCCGTACTATGGCTACACCTTC

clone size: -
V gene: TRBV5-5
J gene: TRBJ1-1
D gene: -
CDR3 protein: CASSLQASSTEAFF
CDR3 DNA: TGTGCCAGCAGCTTACAGGCTTCAAGCACTGAAGCTTTCTTT

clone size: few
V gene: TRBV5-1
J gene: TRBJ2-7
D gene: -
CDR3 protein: CASSPSGGSSYEQYF
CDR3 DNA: TGCGCCAGCAGCCCCTCCGGAGGGAGCTCCTACGAGCAGTACTTC

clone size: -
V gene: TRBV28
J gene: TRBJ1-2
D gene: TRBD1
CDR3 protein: CASSSPGQGGGYGYTF
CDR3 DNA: TGTGCCAGCAGTTCCCCCGGACAGGGAGGAGGTTATGGCTACACCTTC

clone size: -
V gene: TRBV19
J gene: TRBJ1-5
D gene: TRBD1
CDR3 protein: CASTITTGGPEGPQHF
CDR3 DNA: TGTGCCAGTACCATTACGACAGGGGGGCCGGAGGGGCCCCAGCATTTT

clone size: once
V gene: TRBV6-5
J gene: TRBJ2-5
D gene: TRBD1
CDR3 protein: CASSTGTGGVTQYF
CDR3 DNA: TGTGCCAGCAGCACCGGGACAGGGGGCGTGACCCAGTACTTC

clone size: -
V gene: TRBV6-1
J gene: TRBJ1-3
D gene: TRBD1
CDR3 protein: CASSESGGTGGDTIYF
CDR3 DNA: TGTGCCAGCAGTGAAAGCGGGGGGACAGGGGGGGACACCATATATTTT

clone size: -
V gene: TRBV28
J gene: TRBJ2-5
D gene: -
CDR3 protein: CASSPRGRGEETQYF
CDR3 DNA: TGTGCCAGCAGCCCCAGGGGCAGGGGCGAAGAGACCCAGTACTTC

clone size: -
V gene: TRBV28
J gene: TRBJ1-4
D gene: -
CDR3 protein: CASSGPGDTNEKLFF
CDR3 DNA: TGTGCCAGCAGTGGACCGGGGGACACTAATGAAAAACTGTTTTTT

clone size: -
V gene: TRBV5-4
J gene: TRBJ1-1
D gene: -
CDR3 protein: CASSLPTGPNTEAFF
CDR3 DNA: TGTGCCAGCAGCTTACCGACAGGACCCAACACTGAAGCTTTCTTT

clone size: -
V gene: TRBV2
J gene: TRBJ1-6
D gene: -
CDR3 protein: CASRAGQWSSALHF
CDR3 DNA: TGTGCCAGCAGGGCCGGACAGTGGTCGTCAGCCCTCCACTTT

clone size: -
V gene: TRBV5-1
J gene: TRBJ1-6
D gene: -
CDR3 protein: CASSPEGSYNSPLHF
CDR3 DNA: TGCGCCAGCAGCCCGGAGGGCTCCTATAATTCACCCCTCCACTTT

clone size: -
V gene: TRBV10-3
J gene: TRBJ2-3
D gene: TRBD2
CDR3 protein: CAISPSGTRGDTQYF
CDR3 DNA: TGTGCCATCAGTCCATCCGGGACTAGGGGTGATACGCAGTATTTT

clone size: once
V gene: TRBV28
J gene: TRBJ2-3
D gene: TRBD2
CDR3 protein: CASSAASSGGRGTQYF
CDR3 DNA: TGTGCCAGCAGTGCCGCGTCTAGCGGGGGAAGGGGTACGCAGTATTTT

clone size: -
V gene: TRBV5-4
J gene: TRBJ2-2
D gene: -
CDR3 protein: CASSLDGGGELFF
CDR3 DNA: TGTGCCAGCAGCTTGGACGGGGGCGGGGAGCTGTTTTTT

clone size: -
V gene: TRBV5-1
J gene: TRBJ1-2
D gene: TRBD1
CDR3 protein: CASSPRTGQGFGYTF
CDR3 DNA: TGCGCCAGCAGCCCCCGGACAGGACAGGGGTTTGGCTACACCTTC

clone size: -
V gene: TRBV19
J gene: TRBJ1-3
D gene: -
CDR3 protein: CASTGYSGNTIYF
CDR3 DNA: TGTGCCAGTACCGGGTACTCTGGAAACACCATATATTTT

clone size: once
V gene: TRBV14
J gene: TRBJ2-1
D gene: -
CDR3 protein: CASSQFPGRDEQFF
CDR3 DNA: TGTGCCAGCAGCCAATTCCCCGGCAGGGATGAGCAGTTCTTC

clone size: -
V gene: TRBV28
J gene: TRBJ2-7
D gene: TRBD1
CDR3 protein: CASSRQTGGYYEQYF
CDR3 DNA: TGTGCCAGCAGTCGCCAGACAGGGGGCTACTACGAGCAGTACTTC

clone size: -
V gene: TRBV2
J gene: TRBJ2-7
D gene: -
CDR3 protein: CASKVGHSYEQYF
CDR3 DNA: TGTGCCAGCAAGGTGGGCCACTCCTACGAGCAGTACTTC